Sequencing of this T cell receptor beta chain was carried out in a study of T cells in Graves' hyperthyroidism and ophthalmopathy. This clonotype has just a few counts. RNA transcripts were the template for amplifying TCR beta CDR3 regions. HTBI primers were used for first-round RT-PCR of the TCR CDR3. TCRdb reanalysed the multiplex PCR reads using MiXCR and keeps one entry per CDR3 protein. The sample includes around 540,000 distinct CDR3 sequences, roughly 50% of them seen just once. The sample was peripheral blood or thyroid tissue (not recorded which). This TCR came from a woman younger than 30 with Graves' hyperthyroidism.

The CDR3 loop is CASTRRAVATGELFF. The DNA of the CDR3 is TGTGCCAGCACTCGGAGGGCCGTTGCCACCGGGGAGCTGTTTTTT. V usage is TRBV7-3 and J usage is TRBJ2-2; tentatively, D is TRBD2 (6 bases). With 7 bases removed from V and 4 bases from J, the gap between germline ends came to 16 bases. Germline V gene data show CDR1 as SGHTA and CDR2 as FQGTGA. The CDR3 length is 15 residues.